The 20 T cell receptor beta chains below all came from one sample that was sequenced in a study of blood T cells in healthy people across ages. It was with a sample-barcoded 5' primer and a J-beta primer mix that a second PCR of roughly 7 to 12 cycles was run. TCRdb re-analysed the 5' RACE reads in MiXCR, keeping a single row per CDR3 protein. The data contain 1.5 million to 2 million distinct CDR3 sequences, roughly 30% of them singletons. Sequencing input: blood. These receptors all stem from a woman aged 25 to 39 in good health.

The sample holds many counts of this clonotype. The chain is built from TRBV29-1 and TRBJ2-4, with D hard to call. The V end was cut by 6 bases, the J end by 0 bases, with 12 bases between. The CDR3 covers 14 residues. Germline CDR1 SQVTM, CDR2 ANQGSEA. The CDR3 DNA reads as TGCAGCGTCGGCTTGGTGCCAGCCAAAAACATTCAGTACTTC. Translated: CSVGLVPAKNIQYF.

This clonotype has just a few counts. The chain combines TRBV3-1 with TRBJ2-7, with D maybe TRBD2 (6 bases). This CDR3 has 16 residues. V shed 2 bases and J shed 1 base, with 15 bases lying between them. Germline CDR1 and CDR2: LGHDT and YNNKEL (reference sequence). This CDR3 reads CASSQRGGGTSYEQYF. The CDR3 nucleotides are TGTGCCAGCAGCCAACGGGGTGGGGGGACTTCCTACGAGCAGTACTTC.

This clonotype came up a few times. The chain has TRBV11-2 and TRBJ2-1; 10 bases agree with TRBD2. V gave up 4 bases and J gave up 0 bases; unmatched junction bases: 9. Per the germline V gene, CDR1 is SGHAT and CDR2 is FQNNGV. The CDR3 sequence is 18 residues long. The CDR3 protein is CASSSIAGGKLSYNEQFF. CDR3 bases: TGTGCCAGCAGCTCTATAGCGGGGGGCAAACTCTCCTACAATGAGCAGTTCTTC. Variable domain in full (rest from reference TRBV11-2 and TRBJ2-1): EAGVAQSPRYKIIEKRQSVAFWCNPISGHATLYWYQQILGQGPKLLIQFQNNGVVDDSQLPKDRFSAERLKGVDSTLKIQPAKLEDSAVYLCASSSIAGGKLSYNEQFFGPGTRLTVL.

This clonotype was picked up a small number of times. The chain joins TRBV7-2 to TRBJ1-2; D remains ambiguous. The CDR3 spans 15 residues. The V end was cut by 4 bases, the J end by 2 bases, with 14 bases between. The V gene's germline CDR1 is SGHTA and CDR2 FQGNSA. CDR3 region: CASSSSQLKNYGYTF. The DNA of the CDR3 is TGTGCCAGCAGCTCCTCCCAGCTAAAAAACTATGGCTACACCTTC. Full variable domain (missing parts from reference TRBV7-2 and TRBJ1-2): GAGVSQSPSNKVTEKGKDVELRCDPISGHTALYWYRQSLGQGLEFLIYFQGNSAPDKSGLPSDRFSAERTGGSVSTLTIQRTQQEDSAVYLCASSSSQLKNYGYTFGSGTRLTVV.

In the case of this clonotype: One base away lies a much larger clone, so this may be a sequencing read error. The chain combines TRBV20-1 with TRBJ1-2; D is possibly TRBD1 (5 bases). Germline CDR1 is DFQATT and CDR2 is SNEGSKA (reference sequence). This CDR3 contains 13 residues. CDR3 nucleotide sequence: TGCAGGGCTAGAGACTGGGGACGAGTTGGCTACACCTTC. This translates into CRARDWGRVGYTF.

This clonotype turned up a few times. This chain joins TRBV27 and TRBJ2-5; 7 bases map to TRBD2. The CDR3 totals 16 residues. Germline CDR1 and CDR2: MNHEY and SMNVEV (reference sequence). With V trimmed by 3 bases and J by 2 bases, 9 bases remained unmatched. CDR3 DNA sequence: TGTGCCAGCAGTTTTAAGGGCGGGGGACCTCAAGAGACCCAGTACTTC. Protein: CASSFKGGGPQETQYF.

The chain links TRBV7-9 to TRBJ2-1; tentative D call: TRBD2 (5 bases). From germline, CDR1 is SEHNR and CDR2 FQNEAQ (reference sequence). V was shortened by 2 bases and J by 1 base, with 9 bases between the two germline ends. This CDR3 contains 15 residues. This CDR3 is CASSLLGESYNEQFF. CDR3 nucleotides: TGTGCCAGCAGCTTATTGGGAGAGTCCTACAATGAGCAGTTCTTC. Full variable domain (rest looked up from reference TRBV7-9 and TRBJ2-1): DTGVSQNPRHKITKRGQNVTFRCDPISEHNRLYWYRQTLGQGPEFLTYFQNEAQLEKSRLLSDRFSAERPKGSFSTLEIQRTEQGDSAMYLCASSLLGESYNEQFFGPGTRLTVL.

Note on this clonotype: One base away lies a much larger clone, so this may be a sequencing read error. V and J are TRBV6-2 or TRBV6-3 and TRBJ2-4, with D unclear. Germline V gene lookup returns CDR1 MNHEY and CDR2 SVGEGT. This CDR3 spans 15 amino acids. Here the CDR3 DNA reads TGTGCCAGCACCGAGTGGAGAACAGATAAAAACATTCAGAACTTC. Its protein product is CASTEWRTDKNIQNF.

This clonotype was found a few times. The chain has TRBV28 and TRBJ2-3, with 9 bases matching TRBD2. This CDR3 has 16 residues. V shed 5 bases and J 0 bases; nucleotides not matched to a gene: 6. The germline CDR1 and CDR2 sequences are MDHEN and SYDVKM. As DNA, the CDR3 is TGTGCCAGCAGTGCCCCCACTAGCGGGAGCACAGATACGCAGTATTTT. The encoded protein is CASSAPTSGSTDTQYF.

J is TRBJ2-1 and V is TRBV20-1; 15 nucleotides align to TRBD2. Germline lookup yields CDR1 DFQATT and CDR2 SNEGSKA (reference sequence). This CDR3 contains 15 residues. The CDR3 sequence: CSGRTSGGAWDEQFF. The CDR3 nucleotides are TGCAGCGGTCGGACTAGCGGGGGGGCCTGGGATGAGCAGTTCTTC.

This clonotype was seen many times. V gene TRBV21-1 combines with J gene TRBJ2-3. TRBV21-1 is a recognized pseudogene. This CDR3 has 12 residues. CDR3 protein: CASSKVCDTQYF. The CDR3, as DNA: TGTGCCAGCAGCAAGGTTTGCGATACGCAGTATTTT.

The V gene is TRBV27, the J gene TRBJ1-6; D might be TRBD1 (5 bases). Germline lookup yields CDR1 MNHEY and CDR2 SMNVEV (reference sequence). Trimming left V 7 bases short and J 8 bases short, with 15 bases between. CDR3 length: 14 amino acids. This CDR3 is CASTHPGEYSPLHF. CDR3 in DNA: TGTGCCAGCACCCATCCGGGGGAATATTCACCCCTCCACTTT.

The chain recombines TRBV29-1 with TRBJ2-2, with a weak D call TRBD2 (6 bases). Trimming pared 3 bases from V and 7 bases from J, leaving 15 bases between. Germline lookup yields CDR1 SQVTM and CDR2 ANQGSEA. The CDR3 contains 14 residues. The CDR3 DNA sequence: TGCAGCGTTGATTCAGGGACTCACTACGGGGAGCTGTTTTTT. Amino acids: CSVDSGTHYGELFF.

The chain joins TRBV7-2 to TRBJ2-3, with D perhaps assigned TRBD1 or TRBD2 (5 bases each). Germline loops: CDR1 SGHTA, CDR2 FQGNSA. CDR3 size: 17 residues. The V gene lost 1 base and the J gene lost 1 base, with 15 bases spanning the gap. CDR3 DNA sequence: TGTGCCAGCAGCTTAGATCGAGGGAGAGGGGGCACAGATACGCAGTATTTT. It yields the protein CASSLDRGRGGTDTQYF.

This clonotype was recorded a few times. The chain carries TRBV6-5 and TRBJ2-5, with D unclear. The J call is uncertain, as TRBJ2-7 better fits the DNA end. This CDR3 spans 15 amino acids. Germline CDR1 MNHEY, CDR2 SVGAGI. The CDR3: CASSYSRKANDEQYF. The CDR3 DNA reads TGTGCCAGCAGTTACTCGAGAAAGGCCAACGACGAGCAGTACTTC.

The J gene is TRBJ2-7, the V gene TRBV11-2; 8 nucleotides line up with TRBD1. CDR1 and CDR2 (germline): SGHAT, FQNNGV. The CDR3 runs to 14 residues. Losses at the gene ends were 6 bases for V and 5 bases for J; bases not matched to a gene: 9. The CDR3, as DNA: TGTGCCAGCAGTTATGGACAGGGTAGGAACGAGCAGTACTTC. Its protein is CASSYGQGRNEQYF.

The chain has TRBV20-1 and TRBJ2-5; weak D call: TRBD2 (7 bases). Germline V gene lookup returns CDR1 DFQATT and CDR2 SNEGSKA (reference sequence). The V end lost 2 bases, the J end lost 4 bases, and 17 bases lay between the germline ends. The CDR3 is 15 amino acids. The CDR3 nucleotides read TGCAGTGCTAGATCCCAGGAGGGGGGGGTAGAGACCCAGTACTTC. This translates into CSARSQEGGVETQYF.

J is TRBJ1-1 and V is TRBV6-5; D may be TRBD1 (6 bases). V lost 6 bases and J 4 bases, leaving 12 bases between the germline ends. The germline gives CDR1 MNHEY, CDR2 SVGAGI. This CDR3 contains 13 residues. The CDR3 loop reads CASSKTGSTEAFF. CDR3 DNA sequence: TGTGCCAGCAGCAAAACAGGGAGCACTGAAGCTTTCTTT.

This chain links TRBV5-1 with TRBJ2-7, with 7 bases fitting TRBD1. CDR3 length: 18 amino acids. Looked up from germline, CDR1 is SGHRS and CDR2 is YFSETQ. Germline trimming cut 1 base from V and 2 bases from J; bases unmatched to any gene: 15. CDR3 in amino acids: CASSLKITGAGLPYEQYF. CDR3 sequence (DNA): TGCGCCAGCAGCTTGAAAATTACAGGGGCGGGTCTTCCCTACGAGCAGTACTTC.

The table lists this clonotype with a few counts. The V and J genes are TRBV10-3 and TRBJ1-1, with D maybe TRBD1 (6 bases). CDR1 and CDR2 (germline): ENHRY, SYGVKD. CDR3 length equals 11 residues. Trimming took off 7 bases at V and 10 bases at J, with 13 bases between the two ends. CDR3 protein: CAINGGGRAFF. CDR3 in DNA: TGTGCCATCAATGGAGGGGGAAGAGCTTTCTTT.